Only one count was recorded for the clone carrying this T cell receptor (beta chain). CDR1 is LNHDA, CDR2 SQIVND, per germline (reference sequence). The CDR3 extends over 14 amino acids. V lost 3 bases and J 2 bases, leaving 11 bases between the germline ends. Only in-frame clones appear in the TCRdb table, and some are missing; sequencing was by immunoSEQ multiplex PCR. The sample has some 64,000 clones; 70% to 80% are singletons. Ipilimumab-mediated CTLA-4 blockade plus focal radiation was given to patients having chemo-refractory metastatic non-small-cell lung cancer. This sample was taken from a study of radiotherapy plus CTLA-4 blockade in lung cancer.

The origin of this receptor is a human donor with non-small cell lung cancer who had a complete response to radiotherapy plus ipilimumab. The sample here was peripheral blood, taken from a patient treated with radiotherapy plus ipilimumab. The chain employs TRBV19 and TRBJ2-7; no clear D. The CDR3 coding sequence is TGTGCCAGTAGTATGAGCCCCGGAACCTACGAGCAGTACTTC. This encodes CASSMSPGTYEQYF.